This T cell receptor beta chain was retrieved from a study of blood T cell repertoires in COVID-19. For the study at large: T cells, B-cell-depleted T cells, or PBMCs supplied cDNA or gDNA.

TCRdb's table, derived via immunoSEQ multiplex PCR, lists solely in-frame clones and lacks some. The repertoire has approximately 300,000 clones, 83% of them found once; the top ten carry roughly 1.2%. The receptor comes from a woman in her 50s with acute or convalescent COVID-19. Sequenced material: peripheral blood.

CDR3 protein: CASSWDRGVGYTF. CDR3 DNA sequence: TGTGCCAGCAGCTGGGACAGGGGAGTTGGCTACACCTTC. The chain combines TRBV5-5 with TRBJ1-2; 10 nucleotides agree with TRBD1. Per germline, CDR1 SGHKS and CDR2 YYEKEE (reference sequence). J lost 7 bases, V lost 3 bases, and 3 bases had no gene match. The length of the CDR3 is 13 residues. The full variable domain, its missing parts supplied by reference TRBV5-5 and TRBJ1-2, is DAGVTQSPTHLIKTRGQQVTLRCSPISGHKSVSWYQQVLGQGPQFIFQYYEKEERGRGNFPDRFSARQFPNYSSELNVNALLLGDSALYLCASSWDRGVGYTFGSGTRLTVV.